This passage covers 20 T cell receptor beta chains from one sample sequenced in a study of identical twins. TCRdb fed the 5' RACE reads into MiXCR, producing one record per CDR3 protein. The data contain approximately 500,000 distinct CDR3 sequences, 20% to 30% of them singletons. This same sample was also taken into another study, of T cells expressing NK-cell markers.

The sample taken for sequencing was CD4+ T cells sorted from blood. The receptors were gathered from a woman younger than 35 in good health.

This clonotype turned up a few times. V usage is TRBV5-1 and J usage is TRBJ2-7; 7 bases are shared with TRBD1. Germline CDR1 SGHRS, CDR2 YFSETQ. After removal of 6 bases from V and 1 base from J, the junction contained 7 bases not matched to a gene. The CDR3 is 14 amino acids. The CDR3 DNA reads TGCGCCAGCACCCGACAGGGCTCATCCTACGAGCAGTACTTC. Translation gives CASTRQGSSYEQYF. Complete variable domain (other parts from reference TRBV5-1 and TRBJ2-7): KAGVTQTPRYLIKTRGQQVTLSCSPISGHRSVSWYQQTPGQGLQFLFEYFSETQRNKGNFPGRFSGRQFSNSRSEMNVSTLELGDSALYLCASTRQGSSYEQYFGPGTRLTVT.

The rearrangement joins TRBV3-1 to TRBJ2-3; the match to TRBD2 covers 9 bases. V trimming: 4 bases; J trimming: 2 bases; junction bases outside the gene matches: 7. In germline, CDR1 is LGHDT, CDR2 YNNKEL (reference sequence). The CDR3 sequence is 16 residues long. The CDR3 spells CASSRSGLANTDTQYF. CDR3 bases: TGTGCCAGCAGCCGGTCAGGACTAGCGAACACAGATACGCAGTATTTT.

This clonotype was counted between two and nine times. The chain uses TRBV12-3 or TRBV12-4 and TRBJ2-5; the D is unclear. V was clipped by 0 bases and J by 2 bases, with 10 bases between them. The CDR3 has 15 residues. CDR3 coding DNA: TGTGCCAGCAGTTTAGCGCTAATCCTGCAAGAGACCCAGTACTTC. Translated, it gives CASSLALILQETQYF.

This chain connects TRBV7-9 to TRBJ2-7, with D hard to call. CDR3 length: 11 residues. CDR1 and CDR2 (germline): SEHNR, FQNEAQ (reference sequence). Trimming removed 5 bases at V and 9 bases at J, with 11 bases between. CDR3 amino acids: CASSQVHGQYF. The CDR3 DNA sequence: TGTGCCAGCAGCCAGGTTCACGGGCAGTACTTC.

This clonotype was detected only a few times. The chain uses TRBV3-1 and TRBJ2-7; D unresolved. Germline CDR1 is LGHDT and CDR2 is YNNKEL (reference sequence). This CDR3 region has 15 residues. Trimming stripped 0 bases from V and 0 bases from J, with 9 bases between. The CDR3 region has the DNA TGTGCCAGCAGCCAAGAAGCGAGCAACTCCTACGAGCAGTACTTC. Its translation: CASSQEASNSYEQYF.

This clonotype has just a few counts. The V and J genes are TRBV5-5 and TRBJ2-3, with D unclear. The germline V and J ends were trimmed by 0 bases and 3 bases, with 8 bases remaining between them. The CDR3 loop spans 14 amino acids. Germline loops: CDR1 SGHKS, CDR2 YYEKEE (reference sequence). The CDR3 bases are TGTGCCAGCAGCTTGGACAGCCAAACAGATACGCAGTATTTT. Encoded protein: CASSLDSQTDTQYF.

This clonotype was seen a few times. The chain employs TRBV6-5 and TRBJ2-2; unclear D gene. Germline CDR1 is MNHEY and CDR2 is SVGAGI. CDR3 length: 14 amino acids. Trimming took off 4 bases at V and 10 bases at J, with 16 bases between the two ends. The DNA for the CDR3 is TGTGCCAGCAGTTTCCTAAGCCCCGAGGAGGAGCTGTTTTTT. Its protein is CASSFLSPEEELFF.

There are many counts of this clonotype. The V call is TRBV10-3, the J call TRBJ1-1; 7 bases agree with TRBD1. The V gene's germline CDR1 is ENHRY and CDR2 SYGVKD. V lost 10 bases, J lost 6 bases, and 8 bases stayed unmatched. This CDR3 is 12 amino acids long. The CDR3 is CATSRDSAEAFF. In DNA form, the CDR3 reads TGTGCCACCTCGAGGGACAGTGCTGAAGCTTTCTTT.

This clonotype was seen a handful of times. The V call is TRBV3-1, the J call TRBJ2-3; unclear D gene. Trimming took 0 bases from V and 5 from J, leaving 15 bases between them. The germline V gene encodes CDR1 LGHDT and CDR2 YNNKEL (reference sequence). The CDR3 covers 16 residues. The CDR3 DNA reads as TGTGCCAGCAGCCAAGACGTGGTGCAGGCCAGAGATACGCAGTATTTT. Amino acid sequence: CASSQDVVQARDTQYF.

This chain joins TRBV4-2 and TRBJ2-2, with D hard to call. Germline lookup yields CDR1 LGHNA and CDR2 YNFKEQ. V shed 0 bases and J shed 2 bases, with 7 bases lying between them. CDR3 length equals 15 residues. CDR3 in amino acids: CASSQDGGNTGELFF. The CDR3 DNA reads TGTGCCAGCAGCCAAGATGGTGGCAACACCGGGGAGCTGTTTTTT.

The CDR3 coding sequence is TGTGCCAGCAACCGAAGAGGGGGCGTAGAGACCCAGTACTTC. This gives the protein CASNRRGGVETQYF. The chain combines TRBV9 with TRBJ2-5; 7 bases are shared with TRBD1. V shed 6 bases, J shed 4 bases, and the junction held 9 bases outside the gene matches. Germline V gene sequence: CDR1 SGDLS, CDR2 YYNGEE. CDR3 length: 14 amino acids.

The rearrangement links TRBV5-1 to TRBJ1-6; D is unclear. The CDR3 is made up of 14 amino acids. CDR1 SGHRS and CDR2 YFSETQ come from the germline V gene. The V end was cut by 2 bases, the J end by 7 bases, with 10 bases between. The DNA for the CDR3 is TGCGCCAGCAGCTTAAGGGAAGGGAATTCACCCCTCCACTTT. Amino acid sequence: CASSLREGNSPLHF.

There are many counts of this clonotype. This chain joins TRBV20-1 and TRBJ2-3, with TRBD2 matching over 9 bases. CDR1 and CDR2 from the germline V gene are DFQATT and SNEGSKA (reference sequence). CDR3 length equals 17 residues. In DNA, the CDR3 is TGCAGCGCACTTTCGCGGGGGGGCCTTATTAGCACAGATACGCAGTATTTT. It yields the protein CSALSRGGLISTDTQYF.

This clonotype was seen a handful of times. This sequence joins TRBV4-1 and TRBJ2-7; 10 nucleotides align to TRBD2. V lost 0 bases to trimming and J lost 0 bases; unmatched junction nucleotides: 2. The CDR3 consists of 16 residues. Germline CDR1 MGHRA, CDR2 YSYEKL. CDR3 nucleotide sequence: TGCGCCAGCAGCCAAGATGCTAGCGGGAGCTCCTACGAGCAGTACTTC. This gives the protein CASSQDASGSSYEQYF.

This rearrangement joins TRBV5-1 to TRBJ1-1; TRBD1 aligns across 12 bases. V lost 4 bases to trimming and J lost 5 bases; unmatched junction nucleotides: 6. Germline V gene sequence: CDR1 SGHRS, CDR2 YFSETQ. The length of the CDR3 is 15 residues. CDR3 DNA sequence: TGCGCCAGCAGCAGGGACAGGGGGCTGGGGACTGAAGCTTTCTTT. It encodes CASSRDRGLGTEAFF.

The chain carries TRBV4-1 and TRBJ1-1, with D possibly being TRBD1 (5 bases). CDR3 size: 15 residues. V dropped 4 bases and J dropped 3 bases, with 15 bases sitting between them. Germline values: CDR1 MGHRA, CDR2 YSYEKL. The CDR3 nucleotides are TGCGCCAGCAGCCTCTTATCCGTGGGGGACACTGAAGCTTTCTTT. It translates to CASSLLSVGDTEAFF.

This clonotype was recorded a few times. The chain employs TRBV27 and TRBJ1-6; D is uncertain. The CDR3 runs to 14 residues. The V end lost 3 bases, the J end lost 10 bases, and 13 bases lay between the germline ends. Germline CDR1 is MNHEY and CDR2 is SMNVEV (reference sequence). The CDR3 loop reads CASSLSRSGSPLHF. The CDR3 DNA reads TGTGCCAGCAGTTTGAGCAGGAGCGGCTCACCCCTCCACTTT.

J is TRBJ2-1 and V is TRBV20-1; 15 bases match TRBD2. CDR1 DFQATT and CDR2 SNEGSKA come from the germline V gene (reference sequence). This CDR3 comprises 16 residues. The J segment lost 8 bases and the V segment lost 4 bases, leaving 9 bases of the junction unmatched. CDR3 region: CSATPGLAGGLHEQFF. The CDR3 bases are TGCAGTGCTACACCGGGACTAGCGGGAGGATTGCATGAGCAGTTCTTC.

This clonotype was counted ten times or more. V is TRBV27 and J is TRBJ1-1; D is undetermined. The CDR3 is 14 residues long. The V end lost 8 bases, the J end lost 1 base, and 14 bases lay between the germline ends. Germline V gene lookup returns CDR1 MNHEY and CDR2 SMNVEV (reference sequence). The CDR3 loop is CASFDGRRNTEAFF. The DNA for the CDR3 is TGTGCCAGCTTTGATGGACGGAGGAACACTGAAGCTTTCTTT.

In this sample, this clonotype turned up many times. J is TRBJ2-1 and V is TRBV7-3; the D call may be TRBD1 or TRBD2 (7 bases each). Germline CDR1 is SGHTA and CDR2 is FQGTGA. Trimming removed 0 bases from V and 8 bases from J, with 11 bases in between. The CDR3 is 14 residues long. This CDR3 is CASSLTAGGDEQFF. CDR3 nucleotides: TGTGCCAGCAGCTTAACGGCAGGGGGGGATGAGCAGTTCTTC.